The 8 T cell receptor beta chains listed next were all sequenced from one sample in a study of T cell repertoires in cytomegalovirus infection. From the reads, TCRdb called clonotypes with MiXCR, one entry per CDR3 protein. The profile shows approximately 630,000 distinct CDR3 sequences, 24% of them singletons. Sequencing was performed on CD8+ T cells from PBMCs. All receptors come from a human donor in good health (CMV status not recorded). Some clones in this sample may be carry-over from other donors' samples.

This clonotype was observed many times. The V and J genes are TRBV7-6 and TRBJ2-5; the D gene is possibly TRBD2 (5 bases). The CDR3 contains 12 residues. Germline V gene sequence: CDR1 SGHVS, CDR2 FNYEAQ. V was clipped by 5 bases and J by 5 bases, with 9 bases between them. This CDR3 reads CASSGGYETQYF. As DNA, the CDR3 is TGTGCCAGCAGCGGCGGGTACGAGACCCAGTACTTC.

This clonotype turned up a few times. The rearrangement uses TRBV2 and TRBJ1-1; D perhaps matches TRBD1 (6 bases). Trimming left V 6 bases short and J 1 base short, with 12 bases between. Germline assignment: CDR1 SNHLY and CDR2 FYNNEI. The CDR3 runs to 14 residues. The CDR3 DNA sequence: TGTGCCAGCAGGGGACCACAGGGGAACACTGAAGCTTTCTTT. Its translation: CASRGPQGNTEAFF.

In the case of this clonotype: At one end the junction does not follow the germline gene, possibly because of a read error. The chain employs TRBV29-1 and TRBJ2-3; 11 positions match TRBD1. Germline assignment: CDR1 SQVTM and CDR2 ANQGSEA. CDR3 size: 13 residues. The CDR3 is CSAPGQGGPGPIF. Here the CDR3 DNA reads TGCAGCGCCCCGGGACAGGGGGGGCCTGGTCCGATTTTT.

This chain links TRBV20-1 with TRBJ2-1; 9 bases are a match to TRBD2. The CDR3 runs 17 residues. Germline V CDR1 and CDR2: DFQATT, SNEGSKA (reference sequence). The V and J ends lost 0 bases and 8 bases, in that order; junction bases with no gene match: 14. CDR3 nucleotide sequence: TGCAGTGCTAGAGATTGGGTACTGAGCGGGGGGCTTGATGAGCAGTTCTTC. It codes for CSARDWVLSGGLDEQFF.

This clonotype was counted only a few times. This chain joins TRBV23-1 and TRBJ2-1; 7 bases are a match to TRBD1. TRBV23-1 is given ORF status, its function remaining uncertain. The CDR3 runs 19 residues. The ends lost 2 bases at V and 2 bases at J; junction bases unmatched: 15. The DNA of the CDR3 is TGCGCCAGCAGTCAACCCAAACCTTACACAGGGGACACCTACAATGAGCAGTTCTTC. This encodes CASSQPKPYTGDTYNEQFF.

The V and J genes are TRBV28 and TRBJ2-4, with D perhaps assigned TRBD1 or TRBD2 (7 bases each). CDR1 MDHEN and CDR2 SYDVKM come from the germline V gene. V was shortened by 6 bases and J by 6 bases, with 21 bases between the two germline ends. The CDR3 sequence is 16 residues long. CDR3 sequence: CASRSLSQGEGNIQYF. CDR3 DNA sequence: TGTGCCAGCAGAAGCCTCTCCCAGGGGGAGGGAAACATTCAGTACTTC.

The genes are TRBV6-6 and TRBJ2-2, with TRBD2 matching 7 bases. The germline V gene encodes CDR1 MNHNY and CDR2 SVGAGI (reference sequence). CDR3 length equals 19 residues. V was pared by 2 bases and J by 1 base, with 13 bases of the junction left unmatched. This CDR3 is CASSYPGLVSIVNTGELFF. The CDR3 DNA reads as TGTGCCAGCAGTTACCCCGGACTAGTTAGTATCGTGAACACCGGGGAGCTGTTTTTT.

As to this clonotype: Being one base from a much bigger clone, this may be a read error. The gene calls are TRBV7-9 and TRBJ2-5; TRBD2 matches at 7 bases. Trimming removed 2 bases from V and 3 bases from J; junction bases left unmatched: 6. CDR3 size: 15 residues. The V gene's germline CDR1 is SEHNR and CDR2 FQNEAQ (reference sequence). The CDR3 loop is CASSLSVLAEETQYF. The CDR3 nucleotides read TGTGCCAGCAGCTTATCCGTTCTAGCGGAAGAGACCCAGTACTTC.